The clone carrying this TCR beta chain was seen only a few times. Antigen specificity is unknown. Prepared TCR beta cDNA libraries contained unique molecular identifiers. TCRdb called the PCR reads again in MiXCR, with one record for every CDR3 protein. The sample comprises roughly 620,000 distinct CDR3 sequences, about 40% of which are singletons, and more than 1.5% rests with the top ten. The sample originates from a study of post-analysis software for immune sequencing data. Study-wide points: In patients, about five TRBV segments were more frequent than in controls, with TRBV5-6, TRBV5-1 and TRBV20-1 among them.

In germline, CDR1 is SEHNR, CDR2 FQNEAQ (reference sequence). Trimming removed 2 bases from V and 3 bases from J, with 7 bases in between. CDR3 length: 13 amino acids. The sample consisted of blood. The rearrangement uses TRBV7-9 and TRBJ1-2, with D tentatively TRBD1 (5 bases). This clonotype was obtained from a girl aged 10 to 17 with multiple sclerosis. This CDR3 reads CASSLRQYYGYTF. The CDR3 DNA reads TGTGCCAGCAGCTTACGACAGTACTATGGCTACACCTTC.